A single T cell receptor beta chain is shown here with its context. The entry originates in a study of CD8 T cells in Susac syndrome. The authors reverse transcribed roughly 0.5 to 1 ug RNA with random hexamers. TCRdb re-called the immunoSEQ multiplex PCR reads through MiXCR, storing one row per CDR3 protein. Altogether about 110,000 distinct CDR3 sequences are present, around 94% being singletons, with the ten largest covering about 0.41%. Sequencing input: CD8+ T cells from PBMCs. This clonotype was sampled from a human donor with Susac syndrome.

The CDR3 loop reads CASSFGDVLTF. CDR3 sequence (DNA): TGCGCCAGCAGCTTTGGGGACGTCCTGACTTTC. The rearrangement links TRBV5-1 to TRBJ2-6; D remains unclear. Germline CDR1 SGHRS, CDR2 YFSETQ. The CDR3 totals 11 residues. Trimming took off 2 bases at V and 11 bases at J, with 5 bases between the two ends.